The 4 T cell receptor beta chains below all came from one sample that was sequenced in a study of blood T cell repertoires in COVID-19. The assay was immunoSEQ multiplex PCR, and TCRdb's table has in-frame clones only and misses some. The sample contains 250,000 to 300,000 clones, 88% of which appear only once. The sequencing sample was made of peripheral blood. The origin of the receptors is a woman between 65 and 79 years old with COVID-19, enrolled during active disease.

CDR3 coding DNA: TGTGCCAGCAGCTTGACAGGGGTGTCCAACTATGGCTACACCTTC. Residues: CASSLTGVSNYGYTF. The gene calls are TRBV11-2 and TRBJ1-2, with TRBD1 matching over 8 bases. The V and J ends lost 3 bases and 2 bases, in that order; junction bases with no gene match: 5. The CDR3 consists of 15 residues. Germline CDR1 is SGHAT and CDR2 is FQNNGV.

The chain combines TRBV19 with TRBJ2-3; 8 bases are shared with TRBD2. CDR1 and CDR2 from the germline V gene are LNHDA and SQIVND (reference sequence). This CDR3 has 15 amino acids. The junction had 6 bases not matched to a gene; V was cut back by 3 bases and J by 4 bases. CDR3 DNA: TGTGCCAGTAGTATTGGTAGCGGGATCTCAGATACGCAGTATTTT. It codes for CASSIGSGISDTQYF.

In regard to this clone: One end of the junction fails to match germline, which may point to a read error. The chain joins TRBV6-5 to TRBJ2-7; possibly TRBD1 for D (6 bases). The CDR3 sequence is 11 residues long. The germline CDR1 and CDR2 sequences are MNHEY and SVGAGI. CDR3 protein: CASGRTAQRRF. CDR3 nucleotides: TGTGCCAGCGGTCGGACAGCACAGCGTAGGTTC.

This chain joins TRBV21-1 and TRBJ2-7; TRBD1 is the table's D call, not checked against the DNA. TRBV21-1 is a pseudogene locus. This CDR3 region has 16 residues. The DNA of the CDR3 is TGTGCCAGCAGCATCGAACAGGCCCCCCTAAGGAACGAGCAGTACTTC. The encoded protein is CASSIEQAPLRNEQYF.